This T cell receptor (beta chain) was recorded in a study of Ad26.COV2.S vaccination and SARS-CoV-2 variants. Study-wide background: Ad26.COV2.S, an intramuscular injection, was given once or twice 56 days apart. Study outcomes and limitations: An underestimation of total T cell responses may have resulted from the TCR breadth and depth analyses.

This clone showed up just once. Its antigen remains unidentified. Specified treatment: over 15 received Ad26.COV2.S at low or high dose, single or two shots; about five received placebo; per-sample allocation not given. Vaccine and placebo recipients were sampled on day 63 after the first injection. An Ad26 vector that expressed Wuhan-strain SARS-CoV-2 spike constituted the vaccine. The assay was immunoSEQ multiplex PCR, and TCRdb's table has in-frame clones only and misses some. This repertoire shows 200,000 to 250,000 clones, over 75% found once; its top ten account for roughly 10%. The CDR3 consists of 14 residues. The V gene's germline CDR1 is LNHDA and CDR2 SQIVND (reference sequence). V lost 5 bases and J lost 5; bases outside the gene matches: 4.

The receptor comes from a person aged 18-65 years who received the Ad26.COV2.S COVID-19 vaccine or a placebo. The sample in question was peripheral blood, obtained in a trial of Ad26.COV2.S vaccine versus placebo. V gene TRBV19 combines with J gene TRBJ2-2; 8 bases are shared with TRBD2. CDR3 nucleotides: TGTGCCAGTAGTGAAGCGGGAGTAACCGGGGAGCTGTTTTTT. Translated, it gives CASSEAGVTGELFF.